This TCR beta chain was captured by sequencing in a study of PD-L1 blockade in urothelial cancer. Across the study: Prior chemotherapy in patients spanned 0 to 3 regimens.

Comments on this clone: Its target is unknown.

Repertoires were generated with immunoSEQ multiplex PCR, while TCRdb's copy carries only in-frame clones and drops some. The data contain about 52,000 clones, around 84% of them singletons. Documented time point: pretreatment peripheral blood. Whole-study findings and limits: Patients who had durable benefit saw their tumor-associated blood clones expand more at 3 weeks.

The trim removed 6 bases at V and 2 bases at J, leaving 7 bases unmatched. The CDR3 contains 16 residues. Germline CDR1 and CDR2: LNHDA and SQIVND (reference sequence). Sequenced here: PBMCs, sampled around atezolizumab (anti-PD-L1) treatment. This clonotype originated in a man aged 50-60 years with urothelial cancer. The chain recombines TRBV19 with TRBJ2-7, with 13 bases lining up with TRBD2. The CDR3 region is CASRISGTSGTYEQYF. The CDR3, as DNA: TGTGCCAGTAGAATTTCCGGGACTAGCGGGACCTACGAGCAGTACTTC. The whole variable domain, filled in from reference TRBV19 and TRBJ2-7, reads DGGITQSPKYLFRKEGQNVTLSCEQNLNHDAMYWYRQDPGQGLRLIYYSQIVNDFQKGDIAEGYSVSREKKESFPLTVTSAQKNPTAFYLCASRISGTSGTYEQYFGPGTRLTVT.